This is a list of T cell receptor beta chains from one sample in a study of cytomegalovirus exposure and HLA in healthy donors. The data were produced by immunoSEQ multiplex PCR, yet TCRdb's version contains in-frame clones alone and is incomplete. Among roughly 250,000 clones listed, 75% to 90% were seen once. Sequences were obtained from PBMCs. The receptors shown here come from a woman aged 25 to 45 in good health and CMV-seropositive. The CDR3 runs from the conserved cysteine through the conserved F or W.

j_gene: TRBJ2-7; v_gene: TRBV30; CDR3aa: CAWSIPEEQYF
j_gene: TRBJ2-2; v_gene: TRBV5-1; CDR3aa: CASSSVPTGGASSTGELFF
j_gene: TRBJ2-3; v_gene: TRBV7-3; CDR3aa: CASSSTGDTQYF
j_gene: TRBJ2-2; v_gene: TRBV7-2; CDR3aa: CASSLAIELAGGTGELFF
j_gene: TRBJ1-5; v_gene: TRBV7-8; CDR3aa: CASSLLVGADQPQHF
j_gene: TRBJ2-7; v_gene: TRBV9; CDR3aa: CASSPTPGASGRSTYEQYF
j_gene: TRBJ2-2; v_gene: TRBV29-1; CDR3aa: CSVQTSGSYPNTGELFF
j_gene: TRBJ1-5; v_gene: TRBV11-2; CDR3aa: CASSWDRGNQPQHF
j_gene: TRBJ2-3; v_gene: TRBV19; CDR3aa: CASSIGGSDTQYF
j_gene: TRBJ2-1; v_gene: TRBV20-1; CDR3aa: CRGARYGLQFF
j_gene: TRBJ2-3; v_gene: TRBV5-1; CDR3aa: CASSFGQGALTSGRAIWTDTQYF
j_gene: TRBJ2-7; v_gene: TRBV11-3; CDR3aa: CASSLMASGSYEQYF
j_gene: TRBJ1-1; v_gene: TRBV6-5; CDR3aa: CASSFGTATEAFF
j_gene: TRBJ1-1; v_gene: TRBV5-6; CDR3aa: CASSLAEGHPMNTEAFF
j_gene: TRBJ2-7; v_gene: TRBV5-1; CDR3aa: CASSLLVQAYEQYF
j_gene: TRBJ2-1; v_gene: TRBV9; CDR3aa: CASSAGGGVYNEQFF
j_gene: TRBJ1-2; v_gene: TRBV5-1; CDR3aa: CASSRALDSNYGYTF
j_gene: TRBJ1-4; v_gene: TRBV30; CDR3aa: CAWSPAGLREKLFF
j_gene: TRBJ2-7; v_gene: TRBV7-9; CDR3aa: CASSTQTVAAGEQYF
j_gene: TRBJ2-7; v_gene: TRBV30; CDR3aa: CAWKEGGSYEQYF
j_gene: TRBJ1-2; v_gene: TRBV6-1; CDR3aa: CASSEVYGTGDARYTF
j_gene: TRBJ2-2; v_gene: TRBV2; CDR3aa: CATQNTGELFF
j_gene: TRBJ2-5; v_gene: TRBV7-7; CDR3aa: CASSKELLAGQETQYF
j_gene: TRBJ2-3; v_gene: TRBV27; CDR3aa: CASSLSLPVPGQGSPDTQYF
j_gene: TRBJ2-4; v_gene: TRBV30; CDR3aa: CAWRTSGSDIQYF
j_gene: TRBJ2-2; v_gene: TRBV13; CDR3aa: CASSFWGQPTNTGELFF
j_gene: TRBJ2-7; v_gene: TRBV5-1; CDR3aa: CASSETSVSYEQYF
j_gene: TRBJ2-7; v_gene: TRBV19; CDR3aa: CASSIGGYWGYEQYF
j_gene: TRBJ2-7; v_gene: TRBV5-4; CDR3aa: CASSLGQLAGEYF
j_gene: TRBJ2-2; v_gene: TRBV6-6; CDR3aa: CASNRGQAGTGELFF
j_gene: TRBJ2-1; v_gene: TRBV18; CDR3aa: CASSPPSPGLDYNEQFF
j_gene: TRBJ1-1; v_gene: TRBV10-3; CDR3aa: CAISDYRASVLNTEAFF
j_gene: TRBJ2-2; v_gene: TRBV5-1; CDR3aa: CASSLEESYTTGELFF
j_gene: TRBJ2-6; v_gene: TRBV9; CDR3aa: CASTPMEVSSGANVLTF
j_gene: TRBJ1-2; v_gene: TRBV11-2; CDR3aa: CASSLDGGAAYGYTF
j_gene: TRBJ2-3; v_gene: TRBV2; CDR3aa: CASHGLAVADTQYF
j_gene: TRBJ2-7; v_gene: TRBV27; CDR3aa: CASSLSAVLAGGPYEQYF
j_gene: TRBJ1-3; v_gene: TRBV14; CDR3aa: CASSLDSGNTIYF
j_gene: TRBJ2-3; v_gene: TRBV18; CDR3aa: CASSAILLSTDTQYF
j_gene: TRBJ1-5; v_gene: TRBV27; CDR3aa: CASSLSLEFSNQPQHF
j_gene: TRBJ1-2; v_gene: TRBV30; CDR3aa: CAWSTSYRTENYGYTF
j_gene: TRBJ2-3; v_gene: TRBV5-1; CDR3aa: CASSPGLAGGTDTQYF
j_gene: TRBJ2-7; v_gene: TRBV5-1; CDR3aa: CASSEGRSNYEQYF
j_gene: TRBJ1-1; v_gene: TRBV6-5; CDR3aa: CASSFSDRGRGEAFF
j_gene: TRBJ2-7; v_gene: TRBV11-2; CDR3aa: CASSLDLGQSYEQYF
j_gene: TRBJ2-7; v_gene: TRBV9; CDR3aa: CASSVGPPSEQYF
j_gene: TRBJ1-2; v_gene: TRBV13; CDR3aa: CASSSGQGRGMDGYTF
j_gene: TRBJ1-2; v_gene: TRBV29-1; CDR3aa: CSVGAGANYGYTF
j_gene: TRBJ2-3; v_gene: TRBV10-3; CDR3aa: CAISPGLADTDTQYF
j_gene: TRBJ1-3; v_gene: TRBV7-3; CDR3aa: CASSPGTEGSGNTIYF
j_gene: TRBJ2-7; v_gene: TRBV5-1; CDR3aa: CASSGGGAYEQYF
j_gene: TRBJ2-1; v_gene: TRBV2; CDR3aa: CASIEIAEQFF
j_gene: TRBJ2-1; v_gene: TRBV5-1; CDR3aa: CASSLVASGRPDEQFF
j_gene: TRBJ2-3; v_gene: TRBV5-4; CDR3aa: CASHSLRASTDTQYF
j_gene: TRBJ2-7; v_gene: TRBV5-6; CDR3aa: CASSPLTSGSSYEQYF
j_gene: TRBJ2-7; v_gene: TRBV2; CDR3aa: CASSDRLAVVYEQYF
j_gene: TRBJ1-2; v_gene: TRBV10-2; CDR3aa: CASSPRGSNYGYTF
j_gene: TRBJ2-1; v_gene: TRBV27; CDR3aa: CASSMGSEQFF